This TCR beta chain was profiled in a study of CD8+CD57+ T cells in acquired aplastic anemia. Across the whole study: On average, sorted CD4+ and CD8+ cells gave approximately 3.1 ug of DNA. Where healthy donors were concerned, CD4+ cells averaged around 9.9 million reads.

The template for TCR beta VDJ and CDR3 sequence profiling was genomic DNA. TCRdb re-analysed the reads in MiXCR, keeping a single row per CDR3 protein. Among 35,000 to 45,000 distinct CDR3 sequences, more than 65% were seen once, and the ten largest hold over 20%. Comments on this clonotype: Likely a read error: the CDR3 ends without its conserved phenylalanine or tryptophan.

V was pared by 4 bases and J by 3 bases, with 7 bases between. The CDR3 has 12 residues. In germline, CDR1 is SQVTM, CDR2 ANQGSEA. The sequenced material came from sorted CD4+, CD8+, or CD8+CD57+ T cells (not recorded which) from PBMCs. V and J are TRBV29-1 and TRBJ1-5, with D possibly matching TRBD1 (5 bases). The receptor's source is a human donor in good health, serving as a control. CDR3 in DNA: TGCAGCGTTGGACAGCCCAATCAGCCCCAGCATCTT. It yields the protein CSVGQPNQPQHL.